The 13 T cell receptor beta chains below all came from one sample that was sequenced in a study of blood T cell repertoires in COVID-19 (dated by TCRdb to 2019 to 2021). To prepare the library, the immunoSEQ multiplex PCR assay was applied. What TCRdb holds here is the immuneACCESS table cut down to in-frame rearrangements. Part of the clones is not present; checked against another copy, under half of the missing clones reflect an unresolved V gene, and the others are unexplained. The sample table holds 300,000 to 350,000 clones, of which around 87% were seen once. The ten top clones hold approximately 4% of the sample. Material: PBMCs or T cells enriched from blood (not recorded which). These receptors were obtained from a woman aged 18 to 35 with acute COVID-19.

The chain employs TRBV6-2 or TRBV6-3 and TRBJ1-6, with no clear D. This CDR3 has 13 amino acids. Germline assignment: CDR1 MNHEY and CDR2 SVGEGT. Deletions cut 0 bases from V and 7 bases from J, with 4 bases between. CDR3 DNA: TGTGCCAGCAGTTACTCCCTGAATTCACCCCTCCACTTT. As protein: CASSYSLNSPLHF.

The rearrangement joins TRBV9 to TRBJ2-5, with a weak D call TRBD2 (6 bases). Trimming removed 4 bases at V and 1 base at J, with 14 bases between. This CDR3 spans 15 amino acids. Germline CDR1 reads SGDLS; CDR2 reads YYNGEE. The CDR3 sequence: CASSPRGAGQETQYF. Here the CDR3 DNA reads TGTGCCAGCAGCCCCCGTGGAGCGGGCCAAGAGACCCAGTACTTC.

This chain uses TRBV6-1 with TRBJ2-7; TRBD1 agrees at 9 bases. Germline CDR1 MNHNS, CDR2 SASEGT. The CDR3 consists of 16 residues. The ends lost 3 bases at V and 7 bases at J; junction bases unmatched: 13. CDR3 in DNA: TGTGCCAGCAGTGATATCTCCACAGGGGGCTTGGGGGAGCAGTACTTC. Translated, it gives CASSDISTGGLGEQYF.

J is TRBJ2-7 and V is TRBV19, with TRBD1 as a possible D gene (8 bases). Germline values: CDR1 LNHDA, CDR2 SQIVND (reference sequence). The CDR3 is 14 amino acids. Trimming pared 6 bases from V and 1 base from J, leaving 13 bases between. The CDR3 loop is CASSAQGGSYEQYF. CDR3 sequence (DNA): TGTGCCAGTAGCGCACAGGGGGGGTCCTACGAGCAGTACTTC.

This chain uses TRBV2 with TRBJ2-3; 14 nucleotides line up with TRBD2. Germline V gives CDR1 SNHLY, CDR2 FYNNEI. V shed 5 bases and J 0 bases; nucleotides not matched to a gene: 4. The CDR3 extends over 17 amino acids. CDR3 in amino acids: CASSRWTSGRSTDTQYF. CDR3 in DNA: TGTGCCAGCAGTAGGTGGACTAGCGGGAGGAGCACAGATACGCAGTATTTT.

The chain combines TRBV30 with TRBJ2-7; D is possibly TRBD1 (5 bases). The CDR3 is made up of 11 amino acids. CDR1 is GTSNPN and CDR2 is SVGIG in the germline V gene (reference sequence). The CDR3 region is CAWGLRYEQYF. The CDR3 DNA reads TGTGCTTGGGGCCTGAGGTACGAGCAGTACTTC.

This chain joins TRBV6-2 or TRBV6-3 and TRBJ1-6; perhaps TRBD1 as D (6 bases). The CDR3 spans 17 residues. V lost 0 bases and J 7 bases, leaving 16 bases between the germline ends. In germline, CDR1 is MNHEY, CDR2 SVGEGT. This CDR3 reads CASSYSNRAVRNSPLHF. The CDR3, as DNA: TGTGCCAGCAGTTACTCGAACAGGGCCGTTAGGAATTCACCCCTCCACTTT.

The CDR3 region has the DNA TGCGCCAGCAGCCGAAATATGGGACAGGGAACCCCTGGGGCCAACGTCCTGACTTTC. This sequence encodes CASSRNMGQGTPGANVLTF. V is TRBV4-1 and J is TRBJ2-6; 9 bases agree with TRBD1. V shed 4 bases and J 2 bases; nucleotides not matched to a gene: 12. CDR1 MGHRA and CDR2 YSYEKL come from the germline V gene. The length of the CDR3 is 19 residues.

The rearrangement links TRBV11-2 to TRBJ2-1; maybe TRBD2 (6 bases). The germline gives CDR1 SGHAT, CDR2 FQNNGV. V lost 1 base to trimming and J lost 1 base, with 11 bases between them. CDR3 length: 16 residues. The CDR3 reads CASSLVVGRSYNEQFF. The CDR3 DNA reads as TGTGCCAGCAGCTTAGTTGTCGGGAGATCCTACAATGAGCAGTTCTTC.

The chain joins TRBV10-3 to TRBJ2-6, with 7 positions matching TRBD2. Germline loops: CDR1 ENHRY, CDR2 SYGVKD. V trimming: 0 bases; J trimming: 0 bases; junction bases outside the gene matches: 2. This CDR3 comprises 17 residues. The CDR3 spells CAISESGRGSGANVLTF. CDR3 nucleotides: TGTGCCATCAGTGAGTCAGGGAGGGGCTCTGGGGCCAACGTCCTGACTTTC.

In the case of this clone: This specimen includes other DNA sequences encoding the same CDR3. The chain links TRBV18 to TRBJ1-1; D is undetermined. This CDR3 contains 15 residues. In germline, CDR1 is KGHSH, CDR2 LQKENI. The V end was cut by 0 bases, the J end by 0 bases, with 8 bases between. CDR3 DNA sequence: TGTGCCAGCTCACCACCCCCCGGGATGAACACTGAAGCTTTCTTT. Protein sequence: CASSPPPGMNTEAFF.

The gene calls are TRBV18 and TRBJ1-1; D perhaps matches TRBD1 (5 bases). The CDR3 has 15 residues. V gave up 8 bases and J gave up 0 bases, with 16 bases separating them. CDR1 and CDR2 from the germline V gene are KGHSH and LQKENI. The CDR3 sequence: CASTSGQDLNTEAFF. The CDR3 nucleotides read TGTGCCAGCACCTCAGGGCAGGACCTGAACACTGAAGCTTTCTTT.

The V and J genes are TRBV5-1 and TRBJ1-1, with TRBD1 matching 8 bases. V shed 4 bases and J 1 base; nucleotides not matched to a gene: 6. The CDR3 runs 15 residues. The germline V gene has CDR1 SGHRS and CDR2 YFSETQ. CDR3 in DNA: TGCGCCAGCAGCGGAACAGGGGGTAAGAACACTGAAGCTTTCTTT. This gives the protein CASSGTGGKNTEAFF.